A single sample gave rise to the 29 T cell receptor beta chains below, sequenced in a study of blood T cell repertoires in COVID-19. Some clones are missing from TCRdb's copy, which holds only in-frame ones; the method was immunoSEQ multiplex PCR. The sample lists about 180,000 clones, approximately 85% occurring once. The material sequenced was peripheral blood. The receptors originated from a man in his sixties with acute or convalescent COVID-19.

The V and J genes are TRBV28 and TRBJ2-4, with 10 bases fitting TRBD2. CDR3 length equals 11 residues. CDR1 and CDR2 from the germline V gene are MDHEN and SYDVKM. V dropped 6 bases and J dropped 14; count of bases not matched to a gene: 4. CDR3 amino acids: CASRLAGREYF. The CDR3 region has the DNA TGTGCCAGCAGACTAGCGGGGAGGGAGTACTTC.

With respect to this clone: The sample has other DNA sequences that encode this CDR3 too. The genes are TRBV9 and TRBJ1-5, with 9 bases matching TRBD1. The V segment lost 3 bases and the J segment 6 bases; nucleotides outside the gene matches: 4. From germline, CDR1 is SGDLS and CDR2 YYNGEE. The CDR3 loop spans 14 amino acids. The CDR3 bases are TGTGCCAGCAGCGCCACAGGGGGCGGTCAGCCCCAGCATTTT. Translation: CASSATGGGQPQHF.

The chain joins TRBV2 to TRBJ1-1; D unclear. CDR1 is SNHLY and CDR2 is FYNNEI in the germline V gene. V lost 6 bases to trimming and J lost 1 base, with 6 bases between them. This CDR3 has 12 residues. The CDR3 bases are TGTGCCAGCAGGTCGGGGAACACTGAAGCTTTCTTT. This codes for CASRSGNTEAFF.

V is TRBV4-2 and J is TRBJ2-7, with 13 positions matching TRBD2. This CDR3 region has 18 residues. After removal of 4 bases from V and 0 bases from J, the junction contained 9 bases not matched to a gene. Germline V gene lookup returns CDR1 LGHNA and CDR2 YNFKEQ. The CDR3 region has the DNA TGTGCCAGCAGCCCAAAAGGTAGGACTAGCGGGAGCTCCTACGAGCAGTACTTC. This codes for CASSPKGRTSGSSYEQYF.

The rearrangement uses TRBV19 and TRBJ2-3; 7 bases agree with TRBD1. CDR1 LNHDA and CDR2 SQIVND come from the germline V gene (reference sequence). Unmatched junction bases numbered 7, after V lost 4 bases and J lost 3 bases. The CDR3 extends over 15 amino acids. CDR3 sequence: CASSKTGPRTDTQYF. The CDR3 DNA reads TGTGCCAGTAGTAAGACAGGGCCTCGGACAGATACGCAGTATTTT.

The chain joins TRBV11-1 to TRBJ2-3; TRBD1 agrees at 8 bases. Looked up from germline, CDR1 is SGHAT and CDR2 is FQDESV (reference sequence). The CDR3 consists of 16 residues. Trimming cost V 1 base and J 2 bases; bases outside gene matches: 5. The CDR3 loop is CASSLGRGRTTDTQYF. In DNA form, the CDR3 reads TGTGCCAGCAGCTTAGGCAGGGGGCGAACCACAGATACGCAGTATTTT.

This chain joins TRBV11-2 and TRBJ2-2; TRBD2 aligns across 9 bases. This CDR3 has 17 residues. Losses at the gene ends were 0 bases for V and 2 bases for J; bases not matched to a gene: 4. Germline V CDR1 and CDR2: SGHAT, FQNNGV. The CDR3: CASSLEGSGSNTGELFF. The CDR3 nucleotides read TGTGCCAGCAGCTTAGAGGGTAGCGGGAGCAACACCGGGGAGCTGTTTTTT. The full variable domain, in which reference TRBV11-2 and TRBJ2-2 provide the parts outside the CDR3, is EAGVAQSPRYKIIEKRQSVAFWCNPISGHATLYWYQQILGQGPKLLIQFQNNGVVDDSQLPKDRFSAERLKGVDSTLKIQPAKLEDSAVYLCASSLEGSGSNTGELFFGEGSRLTVL.

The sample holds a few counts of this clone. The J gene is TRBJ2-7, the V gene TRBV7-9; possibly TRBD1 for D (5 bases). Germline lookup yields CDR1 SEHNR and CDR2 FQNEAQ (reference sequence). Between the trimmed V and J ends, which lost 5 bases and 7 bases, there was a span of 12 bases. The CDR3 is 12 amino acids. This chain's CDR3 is CASSPTALEQYF. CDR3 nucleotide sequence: TGTGCCAGCAGCCCGACAGCCCTGGAGCAGTACTTC.

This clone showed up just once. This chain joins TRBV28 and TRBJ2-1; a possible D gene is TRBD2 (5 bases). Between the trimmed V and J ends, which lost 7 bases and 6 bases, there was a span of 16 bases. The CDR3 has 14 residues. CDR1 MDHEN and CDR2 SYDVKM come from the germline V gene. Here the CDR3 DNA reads TGTGCCAGCAATGTCGGCGTAGCGAGCAATGAGCAGTTCTTC. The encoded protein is CASNVGVASNEQFF.

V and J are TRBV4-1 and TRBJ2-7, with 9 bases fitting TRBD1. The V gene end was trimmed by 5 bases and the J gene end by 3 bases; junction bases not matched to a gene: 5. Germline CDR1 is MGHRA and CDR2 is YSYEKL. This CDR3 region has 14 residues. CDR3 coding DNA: TGCGCCAGCAGCGACCGGGACAGGGACTACGAGCAGTACTTC. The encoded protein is CASSDRDRDYEQYF.

CDR3: CATSESSGGISTDTQYF. CDR3 coding DNA: TGTGCCACCAGTGAGTCATCCGGGGGAATTAGCACAGATACGCAGTATTTT. The rearrangement uses TRBV24-1 and TRBJ2-3; a possible D gene is TRBD2 (6 bases). Trimming removed 4 bases from V and 0 bases from J, with 16 bases in between. Germline V CDR1 and CDR2: KGHDR, SFDVKD. The length of the CDR3 is 17 residues.

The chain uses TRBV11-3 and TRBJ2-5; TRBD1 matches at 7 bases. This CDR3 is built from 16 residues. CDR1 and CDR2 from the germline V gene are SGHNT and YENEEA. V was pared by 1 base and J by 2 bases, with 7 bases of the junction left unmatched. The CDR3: CASSLVKGARQETQYF. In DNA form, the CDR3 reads TGTGCCAGCAGCTTAGTGAAGGGGGCGAGGCAAGAGACCCAGTACTTC. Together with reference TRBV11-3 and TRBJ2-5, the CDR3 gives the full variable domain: EAGVVQSPRYKIIEKKQPVAFWCNPISGHNTLYWYLQNLGQGPELLIRYENEEAVDDSQLPKDRFSAERLKGVDSTLKIQPAELGDSAVYLCASSLVKGARQETQYFGPGTRLLVL.

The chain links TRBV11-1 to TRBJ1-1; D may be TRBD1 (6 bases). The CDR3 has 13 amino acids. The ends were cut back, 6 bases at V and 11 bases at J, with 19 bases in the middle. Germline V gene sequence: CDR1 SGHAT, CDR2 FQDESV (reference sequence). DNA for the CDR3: TGTGCCAGCAGTTGGAGAGAGGGCAGGGGTGCTTTCTTT. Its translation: CASSWREGRGAFF.

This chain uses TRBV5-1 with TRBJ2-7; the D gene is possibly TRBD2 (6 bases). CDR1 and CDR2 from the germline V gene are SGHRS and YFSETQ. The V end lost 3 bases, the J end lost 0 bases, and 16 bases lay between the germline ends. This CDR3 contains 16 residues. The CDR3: CASSSGGGESSYEQYF. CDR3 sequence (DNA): TGCGCCAGCAGCTCGGGCGGCGGGGAAAGCTCCTACGAGCAGTACTTC.

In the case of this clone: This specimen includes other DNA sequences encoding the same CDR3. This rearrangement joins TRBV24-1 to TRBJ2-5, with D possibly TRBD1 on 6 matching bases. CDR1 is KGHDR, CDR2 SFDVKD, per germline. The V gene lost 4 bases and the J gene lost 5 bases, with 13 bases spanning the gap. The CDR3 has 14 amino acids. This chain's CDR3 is CATSETGSRETQYF. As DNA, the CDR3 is TGTGCCACCAGTGAAACAGGGTCGAGGGAGACCCAGTACTTC.

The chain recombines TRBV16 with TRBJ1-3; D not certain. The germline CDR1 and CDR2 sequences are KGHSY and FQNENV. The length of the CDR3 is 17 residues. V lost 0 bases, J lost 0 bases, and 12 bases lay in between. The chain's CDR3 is CASSQSRQLNSGNTIYF. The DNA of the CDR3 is TGTGCCAGCAGCCAATCGCGGCAGCTAAACTCTGGAAACACCATATATTTT.

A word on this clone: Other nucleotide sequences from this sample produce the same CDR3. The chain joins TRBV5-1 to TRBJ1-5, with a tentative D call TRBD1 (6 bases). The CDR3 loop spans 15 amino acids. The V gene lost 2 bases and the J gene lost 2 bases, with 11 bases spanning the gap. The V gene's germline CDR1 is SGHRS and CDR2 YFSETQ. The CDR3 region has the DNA TGCGCCAGCAGCTTATTGGCAGGGGGCAATCAGCCCCAGCATTTT. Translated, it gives CASSLLAGGNQPQHF. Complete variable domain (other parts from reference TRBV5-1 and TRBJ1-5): KAGVTQTPRYLIKTRGQQVTLSCSPISGHRSVSWYQQTPGQGLQFLFEYFSETQRNKGNFPGRFSGRQFSNSRSEMNVSTLELGDSALYLCASSLLAGGNQPQHFGDGTRLSIL.

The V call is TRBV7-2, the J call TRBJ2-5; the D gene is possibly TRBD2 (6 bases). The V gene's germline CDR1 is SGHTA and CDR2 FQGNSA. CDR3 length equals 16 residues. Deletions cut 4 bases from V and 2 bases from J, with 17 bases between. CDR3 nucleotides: TGTGCCAGCAGCTCAATATACCGGGACTTACAAGAGACCCAGTACTTC. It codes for CASSSIYRDLQETQYF.

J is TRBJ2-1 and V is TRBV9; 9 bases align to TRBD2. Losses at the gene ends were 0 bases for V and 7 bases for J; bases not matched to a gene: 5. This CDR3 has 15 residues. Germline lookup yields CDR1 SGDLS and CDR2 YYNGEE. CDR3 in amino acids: CASSVVGGLANEQFF. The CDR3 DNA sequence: TGTGCCAGCAGCGTAGTGGGGGGACTAGCTAATGAGCAGTTCTTC.

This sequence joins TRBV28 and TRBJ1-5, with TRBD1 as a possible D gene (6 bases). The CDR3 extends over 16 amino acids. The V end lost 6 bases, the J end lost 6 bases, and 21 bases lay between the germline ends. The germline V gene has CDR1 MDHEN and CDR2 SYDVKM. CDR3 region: CASRPEGQGKGQPQHF. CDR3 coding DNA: TGTGCCAGCAGACCCGAGGGCCAGGGGAAGGGTCAGCCCCAGCATTTT.

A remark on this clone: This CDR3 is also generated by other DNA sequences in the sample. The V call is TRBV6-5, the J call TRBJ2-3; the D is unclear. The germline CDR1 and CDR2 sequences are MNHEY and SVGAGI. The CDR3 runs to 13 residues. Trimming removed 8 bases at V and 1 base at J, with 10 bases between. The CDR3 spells CASRRDGTDTQYF. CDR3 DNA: TGTGCCAGCCGGAGAGACGGCACAGATACGCAGTATTTT.

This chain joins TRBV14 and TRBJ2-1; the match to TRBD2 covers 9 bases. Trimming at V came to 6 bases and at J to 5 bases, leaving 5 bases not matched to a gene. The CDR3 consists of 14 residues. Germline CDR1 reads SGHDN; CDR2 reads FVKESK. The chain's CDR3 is CASSEREADNEQFF. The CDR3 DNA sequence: TGTGCCAGCAGTGAGCGGGAGGCCGACAATGAGCAGTTCTTC.

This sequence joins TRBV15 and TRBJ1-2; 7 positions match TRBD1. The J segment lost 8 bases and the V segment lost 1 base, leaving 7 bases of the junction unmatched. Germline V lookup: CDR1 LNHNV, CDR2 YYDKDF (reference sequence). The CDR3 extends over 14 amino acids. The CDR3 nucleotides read TGTGCCACCAGCAGAGCCGAGACAGGGTCCGGCTACACCTTC. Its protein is CATSRAETGSGYTF.

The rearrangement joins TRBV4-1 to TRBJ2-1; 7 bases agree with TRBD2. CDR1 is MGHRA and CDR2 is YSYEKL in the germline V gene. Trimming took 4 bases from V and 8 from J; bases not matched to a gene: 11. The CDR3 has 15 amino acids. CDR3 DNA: TGCGCCAGCAGCCCCCTACCAACTAGCGCGCATGAGCAGTTCTTC. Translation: CASSPLPTSAHEQFF.

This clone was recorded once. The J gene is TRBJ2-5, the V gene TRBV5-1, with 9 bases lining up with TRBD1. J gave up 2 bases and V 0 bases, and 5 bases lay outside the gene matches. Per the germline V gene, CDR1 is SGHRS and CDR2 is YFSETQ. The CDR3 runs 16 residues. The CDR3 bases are TGCGCCAGCAGCTTGGGGGGGACAGGGCGACAAGAGACCCAGTACTTC. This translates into CASSLGGTGRQETQYF.

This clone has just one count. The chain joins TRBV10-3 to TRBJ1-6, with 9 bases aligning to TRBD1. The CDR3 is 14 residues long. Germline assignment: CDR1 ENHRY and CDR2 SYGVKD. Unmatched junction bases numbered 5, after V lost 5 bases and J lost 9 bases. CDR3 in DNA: TGTGCCATCAGTACGGGACAGGGCTTTTCACCCCTCCACTTT. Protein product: CAISTGQGFSPLHF.

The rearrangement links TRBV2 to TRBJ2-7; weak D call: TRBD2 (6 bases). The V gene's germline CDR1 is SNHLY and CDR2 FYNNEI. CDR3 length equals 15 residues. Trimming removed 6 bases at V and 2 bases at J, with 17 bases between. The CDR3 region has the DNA TGTGCCAGCAGCGCTTCGGGACTTGGGGCCTACGAGCAGTACTTC. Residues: CASSASGLGAYEQYF.

CDR3 region: CASKGQTYEQYF. DNA for the CDR3: TGTGCCAGCAAGGGACAGACCTACGAGCAGTACTTC. The chain has TRBV27 and TRBJ2-7; 7 bases are a match to TRBD1. The germline gives CDR1 MNHEY, CDR2 SMNVEV (reference sequence). The CDR3 extends over 12 amino acids. The junction had 2 bases not matched to a gene; V was cut back by 7 bases and J by 2 bases.

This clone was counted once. DNA for the CDR3: TGTGCCAGTGTACGGGACAGGAACTATGGCTACACCTTC. Its translation is CASVRDRNYGYTF. The V call is TRBV19, the J call TRBJ1-2; 8 nucleotides agree with TRBD1. Germline loops: CDR1 LNHDA, CDR2 SQIVND (reference sequence). J gave up 2 bases and V 8 bases, and 4 bases lay outside the gene matches. This CDR3 spans 13 amino acids.